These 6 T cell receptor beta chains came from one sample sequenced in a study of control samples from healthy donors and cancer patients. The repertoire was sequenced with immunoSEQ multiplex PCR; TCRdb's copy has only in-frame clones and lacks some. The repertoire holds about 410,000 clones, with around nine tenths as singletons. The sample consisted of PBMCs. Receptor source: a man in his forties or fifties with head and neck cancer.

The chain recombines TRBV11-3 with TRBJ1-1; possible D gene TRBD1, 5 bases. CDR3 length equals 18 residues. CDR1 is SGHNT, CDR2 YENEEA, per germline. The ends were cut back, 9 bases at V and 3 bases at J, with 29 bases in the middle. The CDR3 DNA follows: TGTGCCAGTCAGCAGCTTGGTCAATGGGACGGGAGGGACACTGAAGCTTTCTTT. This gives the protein CASQQLGQWDGRDTEAFF. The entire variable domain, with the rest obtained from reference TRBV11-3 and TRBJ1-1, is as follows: EAGVVQSPRYKIIEKKQPVAFWCNPISGHNTLYWYLQNLGQGPELLIRYENEEAVDDSQLPKDRFSAERLKGVDSTLKIQPAELGDSAVYLCASQQLGQWDGRDTEAFFGQGTRLTVV.

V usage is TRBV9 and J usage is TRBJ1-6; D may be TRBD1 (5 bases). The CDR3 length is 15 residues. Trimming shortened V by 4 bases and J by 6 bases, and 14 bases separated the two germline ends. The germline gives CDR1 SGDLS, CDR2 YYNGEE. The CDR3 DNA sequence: TGTGCCAGCAGCCCGACAGCGACTCCTAATTCACCCCTCCACTTT. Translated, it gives CASSPTATPNSPLHF. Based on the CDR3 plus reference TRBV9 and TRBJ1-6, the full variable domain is DSGVTQTPKHLITATGQRVTLRCSPRSGDLSVYWYQQSLDQGLQFLIQYYNGEERAKGNILERFSAQQFPDLHSELNLSSLELGDSALYFCASSPTATPNSPLHFGNGTRLTVT.

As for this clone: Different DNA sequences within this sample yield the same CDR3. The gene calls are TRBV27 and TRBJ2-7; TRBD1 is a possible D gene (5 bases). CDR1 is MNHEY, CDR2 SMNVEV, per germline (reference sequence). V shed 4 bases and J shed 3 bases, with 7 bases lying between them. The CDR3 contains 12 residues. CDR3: CASSSDSYEQYF. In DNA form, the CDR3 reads TGTGCCAGCAGTTCCGACAGCTACGAGCAGTACTTC.

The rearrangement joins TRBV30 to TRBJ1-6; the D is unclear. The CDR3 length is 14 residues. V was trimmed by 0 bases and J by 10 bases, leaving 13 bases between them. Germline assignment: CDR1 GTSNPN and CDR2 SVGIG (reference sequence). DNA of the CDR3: TGTGCCTGGAGTGTAATGGTAGAGGACTCACCCCTCCACTTT. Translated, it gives CAWSVMVEDSPLHF.

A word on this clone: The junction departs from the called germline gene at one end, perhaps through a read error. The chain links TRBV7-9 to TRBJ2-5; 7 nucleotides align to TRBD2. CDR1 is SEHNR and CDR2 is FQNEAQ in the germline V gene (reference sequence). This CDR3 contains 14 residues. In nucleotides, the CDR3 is TGTGCCAGCACACCTATCGTGACGAGCGGGGATCGCAACTTC. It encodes CASTPIVTSGDRNF.

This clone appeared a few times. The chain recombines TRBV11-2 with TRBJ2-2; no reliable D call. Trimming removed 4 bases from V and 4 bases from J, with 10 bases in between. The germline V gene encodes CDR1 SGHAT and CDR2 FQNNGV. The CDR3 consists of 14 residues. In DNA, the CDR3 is TGTGCCAGCAGCTCCCCCCCGAGCACCGGGGAGCTGTTTTTT. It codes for CASSSPPSTGELFF.